The source of this T cell receptor beta chain is a study of T cells in Graves' hyperthyroidism and ophthalmopathy. Points from the study as a whole: Ophthalmopathy, as predicted by the model, came a median approximately 6.5 months after the prediction.

CDR3 length: 14 amino acids. CDR1 and CDR2 from the germline V gene are SQVTM and ANQGSEA. The germline V and J ends were trimmed by 6 bases and 3 bases, with 17 bases remaining between them. RNA transcripts provided the source from which TCR beta CDR3 regions were amplified. The TCR CDR3 was amplified in a first-round RT-PCR using the HTBI primer set. TCRdb analysed the multiplex PCR reads with MiXCR anew, one entry per CDR3 protein. The sample includes about 680,000 distinct CDR3 sequences, just over 35% seen only once; the top ten take around 31%. In the case of this clonotype: Its target is unknown.

The source is a woman aged 40 to 50 with Graves' hyperthyroidism. The sequenced sample consisted of blood. The gene calls are TRBV29-1 and TRBJ1-2; D unresolved. The CDR3 nucleotides are TGCAGCGTAAAGGGAGCGGATAAGGACTATGGCTACACCTTC. The encoded protein is CSVKGADKDYGYTF.